The sequence of this TCR beta chain was determined in a study of cytomegalovirus exposure and HLA in healthy donors. Study outcomes and limitations: A later analysis found first-cohort TCR clusters tended to co-occur in the 90 to 150 validation repertoires.

A remark on this clone: Its specificity is not known.

Repertoires were generated with immunoSEQ multiplex PCR, while TCRdb's copy carries only in-frame clones and drops some. This repertoire shows around 190,000 clones, around 86% found once; its top ten account for roughly 1.5%. V lost 0 bases to trimming and J lost 4 bases; unmatched junction nucleotides: 25. The CDR3 is 22 residues long. The donors were members of the validation cohort comprising approximately 120 subjects, separate from the roughly 700-subject first cohort. The receptor was isolated from a woman between 18 and 29 years old in good health and CMV-seronegative. The chain joins TRBV23-1 to TRBJ2-7; 9 positions match TRBD1. TRBV23-1 is reported as an ORF; its role is uncertain. Sequencing was performed on PBMCs. CDR3 bases: TGCGCCAGCAGTCAATCGATTGAGGGCCCCCACGAGGACAGGGGAAAGGGGTACGAGCAGTACTTC. Translating it yields CASSQSIEGPHEDRGKGYEQYF.